This entry describes one TCR beta chain. The antigen remains undetermined. Other DNA sequences in this specimen translate into the identical CDR3. Only CD45RO-negative cells positively selected for CCR7 counted as naive CD8 cells, so terminally differentiated effector memory CD45RA+ cells were excluded. Profiled with immunoSEQ multiplex PCR; TCRdb holds only in-frame clones, not every one. This sample has about 2 million clones, with around 96% found just once. These data originate in a study of shared clonotypes between healthy human individuals. Study-level findings and limits: Sampling used blood alone; tissue repertoires probably differ. Sequencing depth was expected to affect clonotype sharing among donors.

Germline CDR1 MNHNY, CDR2 SVGAGI (reference sequence). There are 14 residues in the CDR3. V gave up 0 bases and J gave up 3 bases, with 9 bases separating them. The specimen was naive CD8+ T cells sorted from blood. This clonotype originated in a young man in good health. The genes are TRBV6-6 and TRBJ2-7, with a weak D call TRBD1 (6 bases). The CDR3 DNA follows: TGTGCCAGCAGTTACTCGACAGGAGGCTACGAGCAGTACTTC. Residues: CASSYSTGGYEQYF.